A single T cell receptor (beta chain) is shown here with its context. This entry is derived from a study of blood T cell repertoires in COVID-19. As processed by the authors: By means of reference gene primer amplification, nucleated cell counts were estimated. Sequenced by immunoSEQ multiplex PCR; TCRdb stores in-frame clones only, minus some. V and J calls plus clone size are reproduced from that table; the DNA served to infer D and trimming. In the table there are 120,000 to 150,000 clones, 85% of which are singletons. Germline V gene sequence: CDR1 SGDLS, CDR2 YYNGEE. V lost 3 bases, J lost 4 bases, and 8 bases lay in between. The CDR3 is made up of 13 amino acids.

The J gene is TRBJ1-3, the V gene TRBV9; TRBD1 is a possible D gene (6 bases). The material sequenced was peripheral blood. The TCR was taken from a man in his forties or fifties with acute or convalescent COVID-19. The CDR3 loop reads CASSGGQGNTIYF. The DNA of the CDR3 is TGTGCCAGCAGCGGGGGACAAGGAAACACCATATATTTT.